This T cell receptor (beta chain) was found in a study of T cell responses to AZD1222 COVID-19 vaccine. Study-level results: Most donors were white British and more were female, and clonal diversity was possibly underestimated. Receipt of two AZD1222 doses was followed by a rise in Spike-specific TCR breadth and depth.

Germline assignment: CDR1 MNHEY and CDR2 SVGAGI. This CDR3 comprises 15 residues. V lost 2 bases and J lost 6; bases outside the gene matches: 6. This clone appeared a few times. Its target is unknown. Assay: immunoSEQ multiplex PCR; the TCRdb copy retains only in-frame clones and omits some. The repertoire consists of about 150,000 clones, with about 90% occurring once and the leading ten covering 7.5% to 8%. J is TRBJ2-1 and V is TRBV6-5, with TRBD2 matching over 8 bases. The sample here was peripheral blood, taken 28 days after the second dose of the MenACWY control vaccine. This clonotype was obtained from an adult who received the MenACWY meningococcal vaccine as a control. As DNA, the CDR3 is TGTGCCAGCAGTTACGGCGGGAGGTCTTTCAATGAGCAGTTCTTC. Translated: CASSYGGRSFNEQFF.